This TCR beta chain was recovered during a study of CD8 T cells in Susac syndrome. Study-wide background: When blood was collected, patients with Susac syndrome were therapy-naive, were taking corticosteroids, or were receiving intravenous immunoglobulin alone.

TCR beta sequencing was performed on blood CD8+ and CD4+ T cells. The V and J ends lost 0 bases and 6 bases, in that order; junction bases with no gene match: 6. The CDR3 consists of 17 residues. The germline CDR1 and CDR2 sequences are LNHNV and YYDKDF (reference sequence). An amount of RNA that ranged from 0.5 to 1 ug was reverse transcribed with random hexamers. TCRdb redid the calling of the immunoSEQ multiplex PCR reads with MiXCR, one entry per CDR3 protein. This sample has around 53,000 distinct CDR3 sequences; around 93% occur once, and the top ten carry about 0.8%. The sequence derives from a human donor with Susac syndrome. The V call is TRBV15, the J call TRBJ1-6, with 9 bases aligning to TRBD1. The sequenced material came from CD8+ T cells from PBMCs. In nucleotides, the CDR3 is TGTGCCACCAGCAGAGATATCGGACAGGGGACTAATTCACCCCTCCACTTT. Protein product: CATSRDIGQGTNSPLHF.